This T cell receptor beta chain was captured in a study of CD8+ T cells in alopecia areata. Treatment noted: oral pan-JAK inhibitor, 5-10 mg twice daily. Germline V CDR1 and CDR2: SQVTM, ANQGSEA. This CDR3 spans 14 amino acids. V lost 0 bases to trimming and J lost 6 bases, with 12 bases between them. cDNA reverse transcribed from extracted RNA served as the sequencing template. Profiled with immunoSEQ multiplex PCR; TCRdb holds only in-frame clones, not every one. There are over 150,000 clones in the sample; about 60% occur only once, and 0.65% to 0.7% lies in the top ten. This clonotype was obtained from a human donor with alopecia areata. The sequences come from CD4+ T cells sorted from blood, collected at week 4, from a patient treated with tofacitinib. This chain links TRBV29-1 with TRBJ2-1; D unresolved. The CDR3 loop is CSVEDFVVVNEQFF. The CDR3 region has the DNA TGCAGCGTTGAAGATTTCGTAGTAGTCAATGAGCAGTTCTTC.